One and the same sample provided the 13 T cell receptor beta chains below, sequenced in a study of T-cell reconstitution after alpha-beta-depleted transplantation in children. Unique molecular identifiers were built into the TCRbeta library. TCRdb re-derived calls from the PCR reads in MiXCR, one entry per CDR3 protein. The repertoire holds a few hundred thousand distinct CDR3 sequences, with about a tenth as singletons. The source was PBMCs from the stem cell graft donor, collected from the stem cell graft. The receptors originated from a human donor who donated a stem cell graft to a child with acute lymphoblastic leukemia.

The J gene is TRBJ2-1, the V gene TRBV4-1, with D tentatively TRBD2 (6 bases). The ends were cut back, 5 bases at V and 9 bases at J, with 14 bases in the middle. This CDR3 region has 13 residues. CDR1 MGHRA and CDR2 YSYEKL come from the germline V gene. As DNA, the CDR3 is TGCGCCAGCAGCTCCAGGTACGGGAGTGAGCAGTTCTTC. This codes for CASSSRYGSEQFF.

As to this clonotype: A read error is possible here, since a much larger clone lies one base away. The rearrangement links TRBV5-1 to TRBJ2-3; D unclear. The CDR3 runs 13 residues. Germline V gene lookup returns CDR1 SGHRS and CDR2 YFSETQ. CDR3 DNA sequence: TGCGCCAGCAGCTTCCAGGTCGGAGATACGCAGTTTTTT. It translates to CASSFQVGDTQFF. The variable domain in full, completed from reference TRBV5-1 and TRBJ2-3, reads KAGVTQTPRYLIKTRGQQVTLSCSPISGHRSVSWYQQTPGQGLQFLFEYFSETQRNKGNFPGRFSGRQFSNSRSEMNVSTLELGDSALYLCASSFQVGDTQFFGPGTRLTVL.

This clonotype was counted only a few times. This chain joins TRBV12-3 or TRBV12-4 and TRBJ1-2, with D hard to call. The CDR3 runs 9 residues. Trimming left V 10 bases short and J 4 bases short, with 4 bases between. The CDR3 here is CANGYGYTF. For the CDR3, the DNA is TGTGCCAATGGCTATGGCTACACCTTC.

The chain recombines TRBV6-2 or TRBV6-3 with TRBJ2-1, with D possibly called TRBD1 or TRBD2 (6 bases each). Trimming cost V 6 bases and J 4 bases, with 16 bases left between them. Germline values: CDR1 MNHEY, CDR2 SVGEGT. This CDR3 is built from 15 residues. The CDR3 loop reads CASRPRQEGYNEQFF. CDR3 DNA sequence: TGTGCCAGCAGACCTAGACAGGAGGGGTACAATGAGCAGTTCTTC.

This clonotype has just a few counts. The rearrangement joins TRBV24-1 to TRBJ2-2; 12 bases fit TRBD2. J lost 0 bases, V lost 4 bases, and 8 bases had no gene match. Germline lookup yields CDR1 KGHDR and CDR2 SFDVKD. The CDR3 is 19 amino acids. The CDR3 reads CATSERLAGVGSNTGELFF. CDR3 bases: TGTGCCACCAGTGAAAGACTAGCGGGAGTGGGATCGAACACCGGGGAGCTGTTTTTT.

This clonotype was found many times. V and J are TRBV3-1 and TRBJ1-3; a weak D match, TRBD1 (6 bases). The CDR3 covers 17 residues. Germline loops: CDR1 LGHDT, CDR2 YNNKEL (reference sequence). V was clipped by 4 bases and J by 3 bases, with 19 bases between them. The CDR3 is CASSPRATGAIGNTIYF. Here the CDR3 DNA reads TGTGCCAGCAGCCCCCGGGCGACGGGGGCTATTGGAAACACCATATATTTT.

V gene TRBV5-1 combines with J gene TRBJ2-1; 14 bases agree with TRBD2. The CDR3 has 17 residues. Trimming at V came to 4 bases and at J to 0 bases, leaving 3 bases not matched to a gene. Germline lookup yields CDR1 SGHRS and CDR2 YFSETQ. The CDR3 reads CASSKGTSGSSYNEQFF. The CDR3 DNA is TGCGCCAGCAGCAAGGGGACTAGCGGGAGCTCCTACAATGAGCAGTTCTTC. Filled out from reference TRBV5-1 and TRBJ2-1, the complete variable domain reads KAGVTQTPRYLIKTRGQQVTLSCSPISGHRSVSWYQQTPGQGLQFLFEYFSETQRNKGNFPGRFSGRQFSNSRSEMNVSTLELGDSALYLCASSKGTSGSSYNEQFFGPGTRLTVL.

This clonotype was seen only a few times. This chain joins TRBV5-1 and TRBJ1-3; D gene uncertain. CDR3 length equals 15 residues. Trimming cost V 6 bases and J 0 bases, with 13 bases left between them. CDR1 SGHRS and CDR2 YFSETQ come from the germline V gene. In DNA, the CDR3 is TGCGCCAGCATCCCCCGACACCACTCTGGAAACACCATATATTTT. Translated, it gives CASIPRHHSGNTIYF.

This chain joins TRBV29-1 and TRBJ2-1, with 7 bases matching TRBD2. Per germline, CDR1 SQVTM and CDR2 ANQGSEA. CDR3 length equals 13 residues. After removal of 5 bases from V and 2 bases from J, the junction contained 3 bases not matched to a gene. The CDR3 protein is CSVWLAAYNEQFF. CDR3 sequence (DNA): TGCAGCGTTTGGCTAGCGGCCTACAATGAGCAGTTCTTC.

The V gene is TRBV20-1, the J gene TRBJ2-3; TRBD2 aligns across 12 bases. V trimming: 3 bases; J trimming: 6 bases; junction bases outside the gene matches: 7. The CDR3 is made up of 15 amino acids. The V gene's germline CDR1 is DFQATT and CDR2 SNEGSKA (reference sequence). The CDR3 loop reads CSARVTSGSRDTQYF. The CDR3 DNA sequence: TGCAGTGCTAGGGTGACTAGCGGGAGTCGGGATACGCAGTATTTT.

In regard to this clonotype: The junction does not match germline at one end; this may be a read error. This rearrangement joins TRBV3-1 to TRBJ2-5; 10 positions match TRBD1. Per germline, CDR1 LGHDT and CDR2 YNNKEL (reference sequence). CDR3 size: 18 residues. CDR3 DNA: TGTACCAGCAGGAATTTTGTAATTGGGACAGGGGTAGGAGAGACCCAGTACTTC. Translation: CTSRNFVIGTGVGETQYF.

The CDR3 DNA is TGTGCCAGCAGTGATTTTGCGGGAGCCACAGATACGCAGTATTTT. It yields the protein CASSDFAGATDTQYF. This sequence joins TRBV2 and TRBJ2-3; 7 nucleotides line up with TRBD2. Germline-derived CDR1 and CDR2 are SNHLY and FYNNEI. Trimming took 3 bases from V and 2 from J; bases not matched to a gene: 5. The CDR3 is 15 amino acids.

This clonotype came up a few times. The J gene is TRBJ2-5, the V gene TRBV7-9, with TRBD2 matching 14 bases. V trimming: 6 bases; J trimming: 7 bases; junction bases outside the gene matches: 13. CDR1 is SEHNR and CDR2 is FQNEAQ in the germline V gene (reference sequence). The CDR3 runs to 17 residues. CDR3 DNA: TGTGCCAGCAGACCCGGACTAGCGGGAGGAGGCCAGGGGACCCAGTACTTC. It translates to CASRPGLAGGGQGTQYF.